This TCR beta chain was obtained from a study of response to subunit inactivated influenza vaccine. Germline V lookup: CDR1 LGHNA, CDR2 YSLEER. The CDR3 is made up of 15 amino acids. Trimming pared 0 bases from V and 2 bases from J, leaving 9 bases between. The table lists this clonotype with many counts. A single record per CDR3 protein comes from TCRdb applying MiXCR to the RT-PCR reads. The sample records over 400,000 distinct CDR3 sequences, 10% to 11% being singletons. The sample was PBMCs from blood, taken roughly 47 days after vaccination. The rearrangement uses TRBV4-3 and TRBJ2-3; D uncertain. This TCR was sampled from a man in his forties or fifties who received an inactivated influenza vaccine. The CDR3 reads CASSQDGILTDTQYF. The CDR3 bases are TGCGCCAGCAGCCAAGATGGAATACTCACAGATACGCAGTATTTT.